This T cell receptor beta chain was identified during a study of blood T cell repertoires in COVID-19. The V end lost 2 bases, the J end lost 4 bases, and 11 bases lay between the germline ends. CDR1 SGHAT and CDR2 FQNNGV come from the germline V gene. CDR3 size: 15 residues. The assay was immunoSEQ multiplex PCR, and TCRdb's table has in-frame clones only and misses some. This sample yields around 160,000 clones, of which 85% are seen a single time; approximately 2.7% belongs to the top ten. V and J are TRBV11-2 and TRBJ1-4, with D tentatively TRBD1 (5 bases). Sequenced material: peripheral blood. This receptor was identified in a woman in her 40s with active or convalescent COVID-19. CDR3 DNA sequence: TGTGCCAGCAGCTTATTTACAGGAGTTAATGAAAAACTGTTTTTT. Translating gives CASSLFTGVNEKLFF.